This T cell receptor (beta chain) was sequenced in a study of cytomegalovirus exposure and HLA in healthy donors. The study's findings and limits: Later analysis suggested most CMV-associated TCR beta chains were HLA-restricted. Donor immune exposure was known only as CMV serostatus.

Regarding this clone: Its antigen is still unknown.

The germline CDR1 and CDR2 sequences are LNHDA and SQIVND (reference sequence). This CDR3 region has 13 residues. The trim removed 1 base at V and 4 bases at J, leaving 0 bases unmatched. The PCR used 60 Vbeta and 13 Jbeta primers. Libraries were prepared by immunoSEQ multiplex PCR; TCRdb keeps only in-frame clonotypes and omits some of them. The sample yields 90,000 to 110,000 clones, roughly three quarters seen once. The J gene is TRBJ2-7, the V gene TRBV19; 8 bases fit TRBD2. This clonotype originated in a man aged 25 to 45 in good health and CMV-seronegative. The specimen was PBMCs. The CDR3: CASSIAGGYEQYF. Here the CDR3 DNA reads TGTGCCAGTAGTATAGCGGGAGGGTACGAGCAGTACTTC.